A single sample is the source of the 28 T cell receptor beta chains below, sequenced in a study of T cells after posttransplantation cyclophosphamide. The method was immunoSEQ multiplex PCR; TCRdb's version includes in-frame clones alone and lacks a portion of them. The table lists around 50,000 clones, roughly 92% of them singletons, with less than 3.5% in the top ten. Input material: PBMCs. These receptors came from a woman between 45 and 65 years old in good health and a related stem cell transplant donor.

The CDR3 nucleotides read TGTGCCAGCAGACCTCTCGGGACAGGGAACTACGAGCAGTACTTC. It specifies CASRPLGTGNYEQYF. The rearrangement joins TRBV11-2 to TRBJ2-7, with 9 bases that match TRBD1. The CDR3 is made up of 15 amino acids. Germline CDR1 is SGHAT and CDR2 is FQNNGV. With 6 bases clipped from V and 3 bases from J, the junction kept 9 bases outside the gene matches.

The rearrangement joins TRBV5-1 to TRBJ1-4, with TRBD1 identical over 7 bases. Trimming cost V 4 bases and J 7 bases; bases outside gene matches: 13. The length of the CDR3 is 16 residues. CDR1 and CDR2 (germline): SGHRS, YFSETQ. CDR3 loop: CASSGRQQGQAEKLFF. As DNA, the CDR3 is TGCGCCAGCAGCGGACGACAACAGGGGCAGGCTGAAAAACTGTTTTTT.

The chain couples TRBV11-2 to TRBJ2-5, with 9 bases that match TRBD2. This CDR3 comprises 16 residues. V was pared by 1 base and J by 5 bases, with 8 bases of the junction left unmatched. From germline, CDR1 is SGHAT and CDR2 FQNNGV. The DNA for the CDR3 is TGTGCCAGCAGCTTAGCCCGGCGGGGGGGCCTGGAGACCCAGTACTTC. Its protein product is CASSLARRGGLETQYF.

The chain carries TRBV7-8 and TRBJ1-6; tentative D call: TRBD1 (6 bases). The CDR3 runs to 17 residues. The V gene's germline CDR1 is SGHVS and CDR2 FQNEAQ. The ends were cut back, 1 base at V and 9 bases at J, with 19 bases in the middle. DNA for the CDR3: TGTGCCAGCAGCTTAGTCCGCGGACAGACCGGTGGTTCACCCCTCCACTTT. Its protein is CASSLVRGQTGGSPLHF.

The CDR3 reads CASSTLNTEAFF. In nucleotides, the CDR3 is TGTGCCAGCAGTACACTGAACACTGAAGCTTTCTTT. This chain uses TRBV5-5 with TRBJ1-1; D gene uncertain. CDR3 length: 12 residues. Trimming left V 5 bases short and J 0 bases short, with 5 bases between. CDR1 is SGHKS and CDR2 is YYEKEE in the germline V gene (reference sequence).

The chain links TRBV5-1 to TRBJ2-5, with D possibly TRBD2 on 6 matching bases. V was cut by 6 bases and J by 2 bases, with 11 bases left in between. The CDR3 covers 13 residues. Germline loops: CDR1 SGHRS, CDR2 YFSETQ. CDR3 amino acids: CASTMAGQETQYF. In nucleotides, the CDR3 is TGCGCCAGCACGATGGCGGGGCAAGAGACCCAGTACTTC.

This clone was detected only once. This chain joins TRBV27 and TRBJ1-2; 8 bases match TRBD1. V trimming: 2 bases; J trimming: 4 bases; junction bases outside the gene matches: 6. Germline V lookup: CDR1 MNHEY, CDR2 SMNVEV (reference sequence). The CDR3 consists of 15 residues. This chain's CDR3 is CASSLTGTGGYGYTF. The CDR3 region has the DNA TGTGCCAGCAGTTTAACCGGGACAGGAGGCTATGGCTACACCTTC.

The rearrangement joins TRBV19 to TRBJ1-5; TRBD1 agrees at 10 bases. This CDR3 is 16 amino acids long. Per the germline V gene, CDR1 is LNHDA and CDR2 is SQIVND (reference sequence). V was clipped by 3 bases and J by 4 bases; unmatched bases: 6. In DNA, the CDR3 is TGTGCCAGTAGTATGGGGGGACAGGGGAAAAATCAGCCCCAGCATTTT. It is translated as CASSMGGQGKNQPQHF.

V is TRBV29-1 and J is TRBJ2-2; a weak D match, TRBD2 (6 bases). Between the trimmed V and J ends, which lost 1 base and 7 bases, there was a span of 7 bases. The CDR3 totals 12 residues. The germline CDR1 and CDR2 sequences are SQVTM and ANQGSEA. The CDR3 region has the DNA TGCAGCGTTGAAGGGGGGGTCGGGGAGCTGTTTTTT. Protein product: CSVEGGVGELFF.

The V gene is TRBV5-1, the J gene TRBJ2-3; 7 nucleotides match TRBD2. The junction had 7 bases not matched to a gene; V was cut back by 4 bases and J by 2 bases. Germline CDR1 and CDR2: SGHRS and YFSETQ. This CDR3 has 15 residues. The chain's CDR3 is CASSPASGITDTQYF. CDR3 sequence (DNA): TGCGCCAGCAGCCCCGCTAGCGGAATCACAGATACGCAGTATTTT.

The chain joins TRBV9 to TRBJ2-7; the match to TRBD1 covers 9 bases. In germline, CDR1 is SGDLS, CDR2 YYNGEE. The J segment lost 3 bases and the V segment lost 3 bases, leaving 10 bases of the junction unmatched. This CDR3 spans 16 amino acids. The chain's CDR3 is CASSAKKGDRVYEQYF. CDR3 bases: TGTGCCAGCAGCGCCAAGAAGGGGGACAGGGTCTACGAGCAGTACTTC.

The chain recombines TRBV18 with TRBJ2-3; a possible D gene is TRBD1 (5 bases). The CDR3 totals 16 residues. Trimming stripped 6 bases from V and 2 bases from J, with 18 bases between. In germline, CDR1 is KGHSH, CDR2 LQKENI. The CDR3 is CASSRTSHRNTDTQYF. Written as DNA, the CDR3 is TGTGCCAGCTCCCGAACATCCCACAGGAACACAGATACGCAGTATTTT.

The V gene is TRBV18, the J gene TRBJ2-7, with D possibly TRBD1 on 6 matching bases. With 3 bases removed from V and 4 bases from J, the gap between germline ends came to 13 bases. CDR1 KGHSH and CDR2 LQKENI come from the germline V gene. There are 14 residues in the CDR3. In DNA form, the CDR3 reads TGTGCCAGCTCACCGAGTGGGGGCGGGTACGAGCAGTACTTC. It codes for CASSPSGGGYEQYF.

The V call is TRBV4-2, the J call TRBJ1-2; 7 nucleotides align to TRBD1. V shed 4 bases and J 3 bases; nucleotides not matched to a gene: 8. The CDR3 has 15 residues. Germline V lookup: CDR1 LGHNA, CDR2 YNFKEQ. CDR3 nucleotides: TGTGCCAGCAGCCCTAGGTCGCAGGGGGACTATGGCTACACCTTC. It codes for CASSPRSQGDYGYTF.

This clone was observed a handful of times. The rearrangement joins TRBV10-3 to TRBJ1-6; D is unclear. The CDR3 spans 13 residues. The germline CDR1 and CDR2 sequences are ENHRY and SYGVKD. The germline V and J ends were trimmed by 4 bases and 5 bases, with 6 bases remaining between them. The CDR3 nucleotides read TGTGCCATCAGTGTTGAGGATAATTCACCCCTCCACTTT. As protein: CAISVEDNSPLHF.

The V call is TRBV9, the J call TRBJ1-4; TRBD1 might be the D (6 bases). The length of the CDR3 is 15 residues. The V end lost 3 bases, the J end lost 8 bases, and 17 bases lay between the germline ends. Germline CDR1 is SGDLS and CDR2 is YYNGEE. This chain's CDR3 is CASSATGTGGEKLFF. The CDR3 DNA reads as TGTGCCAGCAGCGCGACCGGGACGGGGGGCGAAAAACTGTTTTTT.

V gene TRBV28 combines with J gene TRBJ1-4; D uncertain. The germline V gene has CDR1 MDHEN and CDR2 SYDVKM. The CDR3 length is 15 residues. Trimming pared 5 bases from V and 0 bases from J, leaving 10 bases between. The CDR3 nucleotides are TGTGCCAGCAGTATACCAGGCGCAACTAATGAAAAACTGTTTTTT. As protein: CASSIPGATNEKLFF. The whole variable domain, filled in from reference TRBV28 and TRBJ1-4, reads DVKVTQSSRYLVKRTGEKVFLECVQDMDHENMFWYRQDPGLGLRLIYFSYDVKMKEKGDIPEGYSVSREKKERFSLILESASTNQTSMYLCASSIPGATNEKLFFGSGTQLSVL.

V and J are TRBV16 and TRBJ2-3; D unclear. The CDR3 sequence is 14 residues long. Trimming stripped 0 bases from V and 3 bases from J, with 7 bases between. Germline values: CDR1 KGHSY, CDR2 FQNENV. The CDR3 nucleotides read TGTGCCAGCAGCCAATCCGGTAGTACAGATACGCAGTATTTT. Translating it yields CASSQSGSTDTQYF.

The chain's CDR3 is CASSLDATSTDTQYF. CDR3 sequence (DNA): TGTGCCAGCAGCCTGGATGCTACTAGCACAGATACGCAGTATTTT. This chain connects TRBV5-5 to TRBJ2-3; no definite D call. V gave up 4 bases and J gave up 0 bases, with 12 bases separating them. CDR3 size: 15 residues. Germline loops: CDR1 SGHKS, CDR2 YYEKEE (reference sequence).

This chain joins TRBV5-4 and TRBJ2-1; no firm D call. V was shortened by 6 bases and J by 6 bases, with 16 bases between the two germline ends. Germline values: CDR1 SGHNT, CDR2 YYREEE (reference sequence). CDR3 length equals 14 residues. The CDR3 region is CASTTSNPINEQFF. CDR3 nucleotide sequence: TGTGCCAGCACCACCTCTAACCCGATCAATGAGCAGTTCTTC.

The chain links TRBV27 to TRBJ2-7; 13 nucleotides line up with TRBD2. Unmatched junction bases numbered 4, after V lost 10 bases and J lost 4 bases. Germline-derived CDR1 and CDR2 are MNHEY and SMNVEV (reference sequence). The CDR3 totals 13 residues. CDR3 sequence reads: CATRTSGRYEQYF. The CDR3 coding sequence is TGTGCCACTCGGACTAGCGGGAGATACGAGCAGTACTTC.

The rearrangement links TRBV7-8 to TRBJ2-7; 10 bases agree with TRBD2. The V and J ends lost 5 bases and 3 bases, in that order; junction bases with no gene match: 10. This CDR3 is 16 amino acids long. From germline, CDR1 is SGHVS and CDR2 FQNEAQ. CDR3 amino acids: CASSPRSGGRIYEQYF. The CDR3 bases are TGTGCCAGCAGCCCCCGTAGCGGGGGGAGAATCTACGAGCAGTACTTC.

This chain links TRBV5-4 with TRBJ1-5; 7 bases fit TRBD1. Per germline, CDR1 SGHNT and CDR2 YYREEE (reference sequence). This CDR3 is built from 14 residues. V lost 4 bases to trimming and J lost 3 bases; unmatched junction nucleotides: 4. The CDR3 region has the DNA TGTGCCAGCAGCCTAGGGACAGACAATCAGCCCCAGCATTTT. Protein product: CASSLGTDNQPQHF.

This chain joins TRBV5-1 and TRBJ1-1, with D uncertain. Trimming took 4 bases from V and 1 from J, leaving 17 bases between them. Per germline, CDR1 SGHRS and CDR2 YFSETQ. The CDR3 extends over 16 amino acids. The CDR3 DNA sequence: TGCGCCAGCAGCCCCAACGCAAAGGAGGGGAACACTGAAGCTTTCTTT. This sequence encodes CASSPNAKEGNTEAFF.

The chain carries TRBV5-1 and TRBJ2-5; a possible D gene is TRBD1 (6 bases). V was clipped by 4 bases and J by 5 bases, with 18 bases between them. CDR1 is SGHRS and CDR2 is YFSETQ in the germline V gene. The CDR3 contains 15 residues. As DNA, the CDR3 is TGCGCCAGCAGCGAAGGACAGACCCTAGGTGAGACCCAGTACTTC. The encoded protein is CASSEGQTLGETQYF.

The chain joins TRBV6-6 to TRBJ2-2, with D maybe TRBD1 (6 bases). The V end lost 4 bases, the J end lost 1 base, and 13 bases lay between the germline ends. Germline loops: CDR1 MNHNY, CDR2 SVGAGI (reference sequence). CDR3 length: 16 residues. CDR3 DNA sequence: TGTGCCAGCAGTTCCTCAGGGGCCCGGAACACCGGGGAGCTGTTTTTT. Translation gives CASSSSGARNTGELFF.

The rearrangement uses TRBV29-1 and TRBJ1-5; the D gene is possibly TRBD1 (5 bases). This CDR3 spans 12 amino acids. Germline V lookup: CDR1 SQVTM, CDR2 ANQGSEA. Trimming shortened V by 0 bases and J by 5 bases, and 5 bases separated the two germline ends. The chain's CDR3 is CSVEEGDQPQHF. CDR3 in DNA: TGCAGCGTTGAAGAAGGGGATCAGCCCCAGCATTTT.

V is TRBV6-4 and J is TRBJ1-4; possibly TRBD1 for D (6 bases). The germline V and J ends were trimmed by 10 bases and 11 bases, with 20 bases remaining between them. This CDR3 comprises 13 residues. CDR1 MRHNA and CDR2 SNTAGT come from the germline V gene. The CDR3 DNA is TGTGCCATCGTATGGGACACCCTAATGAAACTGTTTTTT. This sequence encodes CAIVWDTLMKLFF.